These T cell receptor beta chains were read from a single sample in a study of identical twins. Via MiXCR, TCRdb re-called the 5' RACE reads, giving one row per CDR3 protein. The sample consists of fewer than 500,000 distinct CDR3 sequences, roughly 13% of them appearing once. A further study also used this sample, focusing on yellow fever vaccine responses in identical twins.

Material for sequencing was CD4+ T cells sorted from blood. All receptors derive from a woman between 18 and 29 years old in good health. CDR3s include the opening cysteine and the closing phenylalanine or tryptophan. Each record gives: V gene, clone size, J gene, D gene, CDR3 DNA, CDR3 protein. D genes are given only for firm matches. Clone size, where shown, is once, few, many, or a class for clones that have expanded.

TRBV29-1,few,TRBJ2-2,TRBD1,TGCAGCGTTGGACAGGGGGTCGCCGGGGAGCTGTTTTTT,CSVGQGVAGELFF
TRBV10-3,NA,TRBJ1-2,TRBD1,TGTGCCGTCACAAAATCAGGGGGTGAAGATGGCTACACCTTC,CAVTKSGGEDGYTF
TRBV18,NA,TRBJ2-2,NA,TGTGCCAGCTCACCAGTACTAGACACCGGGGAGCTGTTTTTT,CASSPVLDTGELFF
TRBV6-5,NA,TRBJ2-6,NA,TGTGCCAGCAGTTACCTGGCCTCGAGCTCTGGGGCCAACGTCCTGACTTTC,CASSYLASSSGANVLTF
TRBV15,few,TRBJ2-7,NA,TGTGCCACCAGCAGAGATGGGCGAGGCTCCTACGAGCAGTACTTC,CATSRDGRGSYEQYF
TRBV6-2/TRBV6-3,few,TRBJ2-1,NA,TGTGCCAGCAGGGCGCGCTCCTACAATGAGCAGTTCTTC,CASRARSYNEQFF
TRBV27,few,TRBJ2-5,NA,TGTGCCAGCAAGTCCGGGACATTCCAAGAGACCCAGTACTTC,CASKSGTFQETQYF
TRBV3-1,few,TRBJ2-7,NA,TGTGCCAGCAGCCCTACGGCGGAGGACTACGAGCAGTACTTC,CASSPTAEDYEQYF
TRBV25-1,few,TRBJ2-7,TRBD1,TGTGCCAGCACGGGACAGGGATACGAGCAGTACTTC,CASTGQGYEQYF
TRBV18,few,TRBJ1-2,TRBD1,TGTGCCAGCTCACCACGGGACAGGGTTGACGGCTATGGCTACACCTTC,CASSPRDRVDGYGYTF
TRBV28,few,TRBJ2-7,NA,TGTGCCAGCAGTCCGCAGGGCACTAGACTCTACGAGCAGTACTTC,CASSPQGTRLYEQYF
TRBV4-3,few,TRBJ2-2,TRBD1,TGCGCCAGCAGCCAAGATGGGACAGCCACCGGGGAGCTGTTTTTT,CASSQDGTATGELFF
TRBV7-2,NA,TRBJ1-1,NA,TGTGCCAGCAGCCCCCCGGGCGGGAGTTCCACTGAAGCTTTCTTT,CASSPPGGSSTEAFF
TRBV28,NA,TRBJ2-3,NA,TGTGCCAGCAGGGGACGGCCCACAGATACGCAGTATTTT,CASRGRPTDTQYF
TRBV9,NA,TRBJ2-4,NA,TGTGCCAGCAGCGTAGGAGGAGAAATAGCCAAAAACATTCAGTACTTC,CASSVGGEIAKNIQYF
TRBV7-2,NA,TRBJ1-6,TRBD1,TGTGCCAGCAGCACCGGACAGGGGGCGGGTTCACCCCTCCACTTT,CASSTGQGAGSPLHF
TRBV6-5,few,TRBJ2-1,NA,TGTGCCAGCAGTTACTCGTCACAACCCTACAATGAGCAGTTCTTC,CASSYSSQPYNEQFF
TRBV10-3,few,TRBJ2-1,NA,TGTGCCATCTCTAGTATCGAGAATGAGCAGTTCTTC,CAISSIENEQFF
TRBV20-1,NA,TRBJ2-7,NA,TGCAGTGCTTTACCTAGCGCGAGGAGCTCCTACGAGCAGTACTTC,CSALPSARSSYEQYF
TRBV5-1,NA,TRBJ2-5,NA,TGCGCCAGCAGCTTGTTGGGGAGCAACCAAGAGACCCAGTACTTC,CASSLLGSNQETQYF
TRBV6-1,NA,TRBJ1-2,NA,TGTGCCAGCACCCTCGACCGGGTTGTGGGCTACACCTTC,CASTLDRVVGYTF
TRBV4-2,NA,TRBJ2-1,NA,TGTGCCAGCAGCCAAGATTCAGTGAGCTCCTACAATGAGCAGTTCTTC,CASSQDSVSSYNEQFF
TRBV6-1,NA,TRBJ2-1,NA,TGTGCCAGCAGTCGCCCTCGAATTAGCGTAAGCTCCTACAATGAGCAGTTCTTC,CASSRPRISVSSYNEQFF
TRBV7-2,NA,TRBJ2-3,NA,TGTGCCAGCAGCTTCGCCCCCTCTGGGACACCCCGAGCAGATACGCAGTATTTT,CASSFAPSGTPRADTQYF
TRBV5-1,few,TRBJ1-6,NA,TGCGCCAGCAGTGAGGGGTCCTATAATTCACCCCTCCACTTT,CASSEGSYNSPLHF
TRBV7-2,few,TRBJ2-3,TRBD2,TGTGCCAGCAGCTTTAGATGGGGACTAGCCCCCGATACGCAGTATTTT,CASSFRWGLAPDTQYF
TRBV12-3/TRBV12-4,many,TRBJ1-3,NA,TGTGGAAGTGAAGCCTCTGGAAACACCATATATTTT,CGSEASGNTIYF
TRBV20-1,NA,TRBJ2-4,TRBD1,TGCAGTGCTAGAAGGACAGGATCAAGGGGGTCCAAAAACATTCAGTACTTC,CSARRTGSRGSKNIQYF
TRBV9,many,TRBJ2-1,TRBD1,TGTGCCAGCAGCGTAGATACGGGACAGGGGGTAAGGAATGAGCAGTTCTTC,CASSVDTGQGVRNEQFF
TRBV10-1,NA,TRBJ2-7,TRBD2,TGCGCCAGCAGTACCGGGACTAGCGGCCTTCAGCGCTCCTACGAGCAGTACTTC,CASSTGTSGLQRSYEQYF
TRBV11-2,NA,TRBJ2-1,NA,TGTGCCAGCAGCTTAGATGGGACGAAGAGTGAGCAGTTCTTC,CASSLDGTKSEQFF
TRBV7-8,few,TRBJ1-2,NA,TGTGCCAGCAGCTTATTTCCACGACGGTCGCTGAACTATGGCTACACCTTC,CASSLFPRRSLNYGYTF
TRBV11-2,few,TRBJ2-7,TRBD1,TGTGCCAGCAGCGACCCGAAGGGGACAGCGAGTTCCTACGAGCAGTACTTC,CASSDPKGTASSYEQYF
TRBV7-2,many,TRBJ2-5,TRBD2,TGTGCCAGCAGCTTAGTTAGCGGGATGAAAGAGACCCAGTACTTC,CASSLVSGMKETQYF
TRBV3-2,many,TRBJ2-3,NA,TGTGCCAGCAGCCCTGTCCGCGGGGGTGAAGATACGCAGTATTTT,CASSPVRGGEDTQYF
TRBV7-2,few,TRBJ2-7,NA,TGTGCCAGCAGACTTCCTTCGCCCGCCTACGAGCAGTACTTC,CASRLPSPAYEQYF
TRBV3-1,many,TRBJ2-1,TRBD2,TGTGCCAGCAGCCCGGGACTAACATACAATGAGCAGTTCTTC,CASSPGLTYNEQFF
TRBV28,NA,TRBJ2-7,TRBD2,TGTGCCAGCAGTTTAGCAGCGGGGGGGGATCGTGAGCAGTACTTC,CASSLAAGGDREQYF
TRBV6-5,few,TRBJ2-7,NA,TGTGCCAGCAGTTACTCGATTGGGGGAACCACCTACGAGCAGTACTTC,CASSYSIGGTTYEQYF
TRBV5-1,NA,TRBJ2-2,NA,TGCGCCAGCAGCTTCCGGTCCACCGGGGAGCTGTTTTTT,CASSFRSTGELFF
TRBV12-3/TRBV12-4,few,TRBJ2-3,TRBD2,TGTGCCAGCAGTAAGGGACTAGCGGACATCACAGATACGCAGTATTTT,CASSKGLADITDTQYF
TRBV15,few,TRBJ2-7,NA,TGTGCCACCAGCAGGGACCAATACGAGCAGTACTTC,CATSRDQYEQYF
TRBV12-3/TRBV12-4,few,TRBJ1-1,NA,TGTGCCAGCACCCGGCGGGGGCCGATGAACACTGAAGCTTTCTTT,CASTRRGPMNTEAFF
TRBV12-3/TRBV12-4,few,TRBJ1-1,TRBD1,TGTGCCAGCAGCTCCGGGACAGGAGGGCGAGAAGCTTTCTTT,CASSSGTGGREAFF
TRBV5-1,few,TRBJ2-7,NA,TGCGCCAGCAGCTTGGGCCCGGGACTTTTGGGCTCCTACGAGCAGTACTTC,CASSLGPGLLGSYEQYF
TRBV12-3/TRBV12-4,NA,TRBJ2-3,TRBD2,TGTGCCAGCAACACGGGACTAAGGACAGATACGCAGTATTTT,CASNTGLRTDTQYF
TRBV19,few,TRBJ1-6,NA,TGTGCCAGTAACAGTGGTCGGAGGTCCTATAATTCACCCCTCCACTTT,CASNSGRRSYNSPLHF
TRBV6-5,NA,TRBJ2-7,NA,TGTGCCAGCAGTTACCCCTCCAGCAACGGGATCTACGAGCAGTACTTC,CASSYPSSNGIYEQYF
TRBV20-1,many,TRBJ2-5,NA,TGCAGTGCTAGAGATCATCTGGAGACCCAGTACTTC,CSARDHLETQYF
TRBV6-1,few,TRBJ2-2,TRBD1,TGTGCCAGCAGCCGGGACAGGCTCCCCACCGGGGAGCTGTTTTTT,CASSRDRLPTGELFF
TRBV2,few,TRBJ2-7,TRBD2,TGTGCCAGCAGTGAAGCGGGAGGGCACGAGCAGTACTTC,CASSEAGGHEQYF
TRBV18,many,TRBJ2-3,NA,TGTGCCAGCACCCTGGGGGGGCCCACAGATACGCAGTATTTT,CASTLGGPTDTQYF
TRBV6-1,many,TRBJ2-3,NA,TGTGCCAGCAGGACAGTCGGCACAGATACGCAGTATTTT,CASRTVGTDTQYF
TRBV19,NA,TRBJ2-1,TRBD1,TGTGCCAGTAGTATAGCGCAGGGGGCAAGTGATGAGCAGTTCTTC,CASSIAQGASDEQFF
TRBV20-1,few,TRBJ2-1,TRBD1,TGCAGTGCTAGCTATAACAGGGGGAATGAGCAGTTCTTC,CSASYNRGNEQFF
TRBV6-5,few,TRBJ2-7,NA,TGTGCCAGCAGTTACCGGGAGACCTACGAGCAGTACTTC,CASSYRETYEQYF
TRBV9,few,TRBJ2-5,NA,TGTGCCAGCAGCGTAGCGCAGGGTAGAGAGACCCAGTACTTC,CASSVAQGRETQYF
TRBV12-3/TRBV12-4,few,TRBJ2-6,NA,TGTGCCAGCAGCCCAGGGGCCAACGTCCTGACTTTC,CASSPGANVLTF